This record covers a single T cell receptor beta chain. The antigen this receptor binds is unknown. Base qualities are not provided; no much larger clone lies one nucleotide away. The entry originates in a study of T cell changes during pregnancy in multiple sclerosis (dated 2019 in TCRdb). About the investigation overall: The study looked at changes in the T cell repertoire across pregnancy in women with multiple sclerosis.

As encoded in the germline V gene, CDR1 is MNHEY while CDR2 is SVGAGI. The V end loses 2 bases and the J end loses 2 bases, and a stretch of 5 bases separates them. From cysteine to phenylalanine, the CDR3 is 13 amino acids long. This entry keeps only the CDR3 DNA: 39 bases, framed from base 1. The library relied on the immunoSEQ multiplex PCR assay. The clones in this table, taken by TCRdb from immuneACCESS, are in-frame only. Not every clone is retained; where verified, under half of the shortfall comes from an unresolved V gene, and the cause of the rest is unknown. The sample has tens of thousands of clones on record, just under 95% of them singletons. The ten largest make up around 1.4% of the sample.

This clonotype was sampled from a female donor in good health, enrolled as a control in a pregnancy study. The sequence joins TRBV6-5 to TRBJ2-3; the D gene cannot be named for sure. The sample in question was peripheral blood, obtained in the third trimester of pregnancy. Here is the DNA: TGTGCCAGCAGTTACAGCGACACAGATACGCAGTATTTT. This encodes CASSYSDTDTQYF.